A single sample gave rise to the 8 T cell receptor beta chains below, sequenced in a study of shared clonotypes between healthy human individuals. Profiled with immunoSEQ multiplex PCR; TCRdb holds only in-frame clones, not every one. The repertoire holds about 1.9 million clones, roughly 93% seen once, with approximately 1.6% in the top ten. CD8 cells regarded as naive lacked CD45RO, were positively chosen for CCR7, and omitted terminally differentiated effector memory CD45RA+ cells. The sample comprised naive CD8+ T cells from PBMCs. The source of these receptors is a man aged 18 to 35 in good health. Some clones in this sample may be carry-over from other donors' samples.

The V gene is TRBV28, the J gene TRBJ2-1; 10 bases are shared with TRBD2. The CDR3 totals 17 residues. Unmatched junction bases numbered 8, after V lost 6 bases and J lost 0 bases. Germline CDR1 MDHEN, CDR2 SYDVKM. In DNA form, the CDR3 reads TGTGCCAGCAGCCACATAGCGGGAGGAGGCTCCTACAATGAGCAGTTCTTC. Translating it yields CASSHIAGGGSYNEQFF.

This chain joins TRBV7-2 and TRBJ1-3; unclear D gene. The CDR3 is made up of 15 amino acids. Trimming left V 1 base short and J 2 bases short, with 9 bases between. Germline V gene data show CDR1 as SGHTA and CDR2 as FQGNSA. CDR3 residues: CASSLEEVPGNTIYF. CDR3 in DNA: TGTGCCAGCAGCTTAGAGGAGGTTCCTGGAAACACCATATATTTT. The full variable domain, completed using reference TRBV7-2 and TRBJ1-3, is GAGVSQSPSNKVTEKGKDVELRCDPISGHTALYWYRQSLGQGLEFLIYFQGNSAPDKSGLPSDRFSAERTGGSVSTLTIQRTQQEDSAVYLCASSLEEVPGNTIYFGEGSWLTVV.

The CDR3 here is CASSETGIREKLFF. The CDR3 region has the DNA TGTGCCAGCAGCGAGACAGGGATTAGGGAAAAACTGTTTTTT. The V call is TRBV9, the J call TRBJ1-4; TRBD1 matches at 7 bases. Germline lookup yields CDR1 SGDLS and CDR2 YYNGEE. J was trimmed by 8 bases and V by 3 bases; bases with no gene match: 7. This CDR3 contains 14 residues. The full variable domain, with the rest looked up from reference TRBV9 and TRBJ1-4, is DSGVTQTPKHLITATGQRVTLRCSPRSGDLSVYWYQQSLDQGLQFLIQYYNGEERAKGNILERFSAQQFPDLHSELNLSSLELGDSALYFCASSETGIREKLFFGSGTQLSVL.

This chain uses TRBV7-9 with TRBJ2-1, with D uncertain. The CDR3 is made up of 13 amino acids. Between the trimmed V and J ends, which lost 5 bases and 8 bases, there was a span of 13 bases. Germline values: CDR1 SEHNR, CDR2 FQNEAQ (reference sequence). CDR3 bases: TGTGCCAGCAGCCCACCTAGGTGGTATGAGCAGTTCTTC. Translated, it gives CASSPPRWYEQFF.

The chain employs TRBV4-3 and TRBJ1-2, with D possibly being TRBD1 (5 bases). Trimming took 1 base from V and 8 from J, leaving 17 bases between them. Germline V gene data show CDR1 as LGHNA and CDR2 as YSLEER. There are 15 residues in the CDR3. CDR3 nucleotide sequence: TGCGCCAGCAGCCAAGTTTGGAGTCCAGGGCACGGCTACACCTTC. Amino acids: CASSQVWSPGHGYTF.

This clone turned up a few times. Other DNA sequences in the same sample also yield this CDR3. The chain links TRBV27 to TRBJ2-7; D is ambiguous. Germline CDR1 MNHEY, CDR2 SMNVEV (reference sequence). This CDR3 comprises 13 residues. V shed 2 bases and J shed 1 base, with 6 bases lying between them. CDR3 sequence reads: CASSLEGSYEQYF. The CDR3 DNA reads TGTGCCAGCAGTTTAGAAGGGTCCTACGAGCAGTACTTC.

The J gene is TRBJ2-2, the V gene TRBV7-2; 12 bases fit TRBD2. Germline CDR1 reads SGHTA; CDR2 reads FQGNSA. The trim removed 4 bases at V and 5 bases at J, leaving 8 bases unmatched. This CDR3 is 17 amino acids long. The CDR3 region is CASSSGLAGRRTGELFF. CDR3 in DNA: TGTGCCAGCAGCTCGGGACTAGCGGGCCGGAGGACCGGGGAGCTGTTTTTT.

The gene calls are TRBV30 and TRBJ2-1; D may correspond to TRBD1 or TRBD2 (7 bases each). Germline assignment: CDR1 GTSNPN and CDR2 SVGIG (reference sequence). Trimming cost V 3 bases and J 3 bases, with 18 bases left between them. The CDR3 is made up of 16 amino acids. CDR3 nucleotides: TGTGCCTGGAGCCCCTCCCCAGGGGGGGGCTACAATGAGCAGTTCTTC. Its protein product is CAWSPSPGGGYNEQFF.